This passage covers 7 T cell receptor beta chains from one sample sequenced in a study of CD8 T cells in ankylosing spondylitis. Study outcomes and limitations: Among TCR beta sequences, a motif of under ten highly homologous variants appeared characteristic of ankylosing spondylitis blood.

Their antigens remain unidentified. One entry per CDR3 protein results from TCRdb running MiXCR on the 5' RACE reads. The sample has more than 250,000 distinct CDR3 sequences, less than 9.5% seen once. Sequencing was performed on blood, either unsorted or a sorted T cell fraction (not recorded which). These receptors came from a male donor with ankylosing spondylitis.

This clonotype has just a few counts. The CDR3 spells CSARDRVSTDTQYF. Here the CDR3 DNA reads TGCAGTGCTAGAGACAGGGTGAGCACAGATACGCAGTATTTT. V gene TRBV20-1 combines with J gene TRBJ2-3; D is perhaps TRBD1 (5 bases). The V gene's germline CDR1 is DFQATT and CDR2 SNEGSKA (reference sequence). Trimming stripped 0 bases from V and 0 bases from J, with 7 bases between. The CDR3 is 14 residues long.

This clonotype was seen only a few times. The rearrangement links TRBV29-1 to TRBJ2-3, with D unclear. With 6 bases removed from V and 5 bases from J, the gap between germline ends came to 12 bases. The CDR3 has 12 residues. The V gene's germline CDR1 is SQVTM and CDR2 ANQGSEA. The CDR3 loop is CSVQIQGDTQYF. In DNA, the CDR3 is TGCAGCGTACAGATACAAGGAGATACGCAGTATTTT.

This clonotype was seen a handful of times. CDR3 sequence: CASGEDTSNEQFF. The CDR3 nucleotides are TGTGCCAGCGGGGAGGACACTTCCAATGAGCAGTTCTTC. The V and J genes are TRBV2 and TRBJ2-1; weak D call: TRBD2 (6 bases). The CDR3 sequence is 13 residues long. V lost 8 bases to trimming and J lost 6 bases, with 14 bases between them. Germline V CDR1 and CDR2: SNHLY, FYNNEI.

This chain connects TRBV5-1 to TRBJ2-3; D is uncertain. V lost 0 bases to trimming and J lost 1 base, with 9 bases between them. The length of the CDR3 is 15 residues. Looked up from germline, CDR1 is SGHRS and CDR2 is YFSETQ. CDR3 loop: CASSLVGTGTDTQYF. As DNA, the CDR3 is TGCGCCAGCAGCTTGGTCGGTACCGGCACAGATACGCAGTATTTT. Drawing the rest from reference TRBV5-1 and TRBJ2-3, the complete variable domain is KAGVTQTPRYLIKTRGQQVTLSCSPISGHRSVSWYQQTPGQGLQFLFEYFSETQRNKGNFPGRFSGRQFSNSRSEMNVSTLELGDSALYLCASSLVGTGTDTQYFGPGTRLTVL.

This clonotype was seen only a few times. This chain uses TRBV28 with TRBJ2-2; no clear D gene. V shed 4 bases and J shed 6 bases, with 21 bases lying between them. The CDR3 covers 17 residues. The germline V gene encodes CDR1 MDHEN and CDR2 SYDVKM. The CDR3 is CASSSGPLGRISGELFF. The DNA of the CDR3 is TGTGCCAGCAGTTCCGGACCCCTCGGACGAATCTCCGGGGAGCTGTTTTTT.

This clonotype has only a few counts. The rearrangement uses TRBV5-6 and TRBJ2-5, with TRBD2 identical over 13 bases. Germline loops: CDR1 SGHDT, CDR2 YYEEEE. V was pared by 4 bases and J by 13 bases, with 7 bases of the junction left unmatched. CDR3 size: 13 residues. In DNA, the CDR3 is TGTGCCAGCAGCACTAGCGGGAGGGCCAGCTGGTACTTC. It yields the protein CASSTSGRASWYF.

There are a few counts of this clonotype. The chain's CDR3 is CASSFGTGGASTDTQYF. CDR3 DNA: TGTGCCAGCAGTTTCGGGACTGGGGGGGCTAGCACAGATACGCAGTATTTT. The rearrangement links TRBV12-3 or TRBV12-4 to TRBJ2-3, with D possibly TRBD2 on 7 matching bases. The CDR3 length is 17 residues. The germline V and J ends were trimmed by 3 bases and 0 bases, with 16 bases remaining between them.